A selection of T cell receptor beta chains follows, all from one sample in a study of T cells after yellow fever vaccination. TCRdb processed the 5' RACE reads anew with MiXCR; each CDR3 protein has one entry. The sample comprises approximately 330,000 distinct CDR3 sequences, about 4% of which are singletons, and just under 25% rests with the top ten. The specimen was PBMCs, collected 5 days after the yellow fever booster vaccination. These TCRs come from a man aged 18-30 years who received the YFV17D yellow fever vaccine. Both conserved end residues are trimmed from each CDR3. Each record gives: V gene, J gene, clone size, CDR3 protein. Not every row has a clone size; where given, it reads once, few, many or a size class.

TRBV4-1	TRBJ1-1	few	ASSHSGGRITEAF
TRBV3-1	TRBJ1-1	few	ASTANTRDPKAF
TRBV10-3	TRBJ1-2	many	AISESARRGSNGYT
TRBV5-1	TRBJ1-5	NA	ASSLGTGISNQPQH
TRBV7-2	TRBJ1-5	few	ASSLGDRGRNQPQH
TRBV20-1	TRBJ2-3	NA	SARDQRASTDTQC
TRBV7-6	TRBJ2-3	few	ASSLTRGGSDTQY
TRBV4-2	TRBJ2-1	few	ASSLSNVDNEQF
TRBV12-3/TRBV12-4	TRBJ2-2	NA	ASSLFWTGELF
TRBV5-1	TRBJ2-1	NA	ASSLAGRPSYNEQF
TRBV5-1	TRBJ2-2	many	ASSSTRANTGELF
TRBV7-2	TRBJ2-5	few	ASSSPRTSGGAWETQY
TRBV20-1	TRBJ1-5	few	SAKDSPNQPQH
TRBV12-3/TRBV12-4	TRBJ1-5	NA	ASSRDRVRSQH
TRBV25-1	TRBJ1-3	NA	ASSELGADSGNTIY
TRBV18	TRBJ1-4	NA	ASSPEGMREKLF
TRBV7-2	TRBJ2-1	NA	ASSFRDSELF
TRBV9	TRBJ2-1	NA	ASSSPPGQHNEQF
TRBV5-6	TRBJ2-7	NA	ASSLYIHEQY
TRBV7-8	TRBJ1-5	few	ASRLRSGKEPQH
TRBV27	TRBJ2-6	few	ASSFSAGANVLT
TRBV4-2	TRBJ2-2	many	ASSLRHTNTGELF
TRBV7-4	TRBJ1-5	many	ASSSLDSNQPQH
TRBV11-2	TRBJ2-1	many	ASSLVAVDEQF
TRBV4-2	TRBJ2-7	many	ASSPSGHEQY
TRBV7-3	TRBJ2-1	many	ASSLQGSGDEQF
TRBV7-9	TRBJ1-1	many	ASSLGRYLNTEAF
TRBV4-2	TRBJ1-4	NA	ASSHRNLGAINEKLF
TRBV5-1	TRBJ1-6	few	ASSLGGNNNSPLH
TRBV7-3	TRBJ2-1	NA	ASSLIGGGGEQF
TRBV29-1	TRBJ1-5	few	SVGGGTSNQPQH
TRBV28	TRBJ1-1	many	ASSLGRRDTEAF
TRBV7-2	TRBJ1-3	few	ASRISRNTIY
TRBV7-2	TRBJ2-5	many	ASSSQGGGETQY
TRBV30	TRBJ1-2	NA	AWSENRELGDT
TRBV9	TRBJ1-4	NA	ASSRGQAKLF
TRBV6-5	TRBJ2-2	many	ASSLDSLSNTGELF
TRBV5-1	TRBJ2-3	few	ASSSNQGPDTQY
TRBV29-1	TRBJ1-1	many	SVDTGMEAF
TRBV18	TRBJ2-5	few	ASSPPASSGVQETQY
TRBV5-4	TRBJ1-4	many	ASSADYRGRGEKLF
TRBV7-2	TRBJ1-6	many	ASRRQKEGSPLH
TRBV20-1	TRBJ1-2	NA	SARSGGMGLMGYT
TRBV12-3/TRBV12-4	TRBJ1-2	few	ASSAQQGIGHGYT
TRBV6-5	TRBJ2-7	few	ASRRSTGPYEQY
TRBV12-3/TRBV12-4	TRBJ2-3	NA	ASREQGASDTQY
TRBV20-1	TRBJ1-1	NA	SARDPQGGRRVGEAF
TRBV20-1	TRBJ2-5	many	SARNPVKETQY
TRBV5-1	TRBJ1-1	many	ASSLAMSLGNTEAF
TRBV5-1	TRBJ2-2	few	ASRSDPNTGELF
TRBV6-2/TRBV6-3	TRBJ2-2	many	ASSYSPGENGELF